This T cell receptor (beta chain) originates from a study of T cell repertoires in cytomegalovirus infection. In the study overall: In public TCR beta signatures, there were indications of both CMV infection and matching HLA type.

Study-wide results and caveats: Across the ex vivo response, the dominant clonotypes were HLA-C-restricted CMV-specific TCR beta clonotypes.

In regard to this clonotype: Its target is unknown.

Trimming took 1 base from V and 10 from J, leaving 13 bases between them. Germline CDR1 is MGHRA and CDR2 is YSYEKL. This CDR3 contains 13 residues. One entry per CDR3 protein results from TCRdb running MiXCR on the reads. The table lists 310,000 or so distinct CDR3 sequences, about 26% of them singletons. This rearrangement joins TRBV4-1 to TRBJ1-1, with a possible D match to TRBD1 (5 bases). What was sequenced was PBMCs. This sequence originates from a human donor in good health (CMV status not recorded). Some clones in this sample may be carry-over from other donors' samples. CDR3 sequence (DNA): TGCGCCAGCAGCCAAGTACGGGGGGAAAGAGCTTTCTTT. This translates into CASSQVRGERAFF.